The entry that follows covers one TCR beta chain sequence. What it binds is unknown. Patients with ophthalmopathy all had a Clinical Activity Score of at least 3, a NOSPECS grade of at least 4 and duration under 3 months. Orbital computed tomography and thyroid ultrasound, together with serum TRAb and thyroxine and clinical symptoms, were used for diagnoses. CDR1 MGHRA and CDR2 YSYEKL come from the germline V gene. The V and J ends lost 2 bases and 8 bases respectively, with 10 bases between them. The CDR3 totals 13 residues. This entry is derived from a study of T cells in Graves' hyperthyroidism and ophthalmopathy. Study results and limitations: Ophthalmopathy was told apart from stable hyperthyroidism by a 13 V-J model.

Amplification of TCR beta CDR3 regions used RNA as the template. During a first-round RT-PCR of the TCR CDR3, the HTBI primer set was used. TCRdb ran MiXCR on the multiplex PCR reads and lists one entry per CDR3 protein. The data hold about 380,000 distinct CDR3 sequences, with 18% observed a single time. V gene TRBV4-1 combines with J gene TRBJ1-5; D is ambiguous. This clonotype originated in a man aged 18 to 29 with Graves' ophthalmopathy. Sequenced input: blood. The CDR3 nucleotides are TGCGCCAGCAGCCAATTGCGGTCTGAGCCCCAGCATTTT. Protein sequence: CASSQLRSEPQHF.